These 2 T cell receptor beta chains were sequenced from one sample in a study of T cell responses to AZD1222 COVID-19 vaccine. Some clones are missing from TCRdb's copy, which holds only in-frame ones; the method was immunoSEQ multiplex PCR. The table includes 150,000 to 160,000 clones, over 75% detected once. The specimen was peripheral blood, collected on day 0 of AZD1222 vaccination. These receptor sequences come from an adult in good health.

The J gene is TRBJ1-2, the V gene TRBV28, with TRBD1 identical over 7 bases. The length of the CDR3 is 17 residues. CDR1 MDHEN and CDR2 SYDVKM come from the germline V gene. With V trimmed by 3 bases and J by 8 bases, 18 bases remained unmatched. This CDR3 reads CASSFSTGVISRAGYTF. Here the CDR3 DNA reads TGTGCCAGCAGTTTTTCAACAGGGGTTATCAGTAGGGCAGGCTACACCTTC.

The rearrangement uses TRBV19 and TRBJ1-1; no reliable D call. Trimming pared 3 bases from V and 2 bases from J, leaving 10 bases between. Germline V lookup: CDR1 LNHDA, CDR2 SQIVND (reference sequence). There are 14 residues in the CDR3. The CDR3 reads CASSIGRFNTEAFF. The CDR3 DNA is TGTGCCAGTAGTATCGGCAGATTTAACACTGAAGCTTTCTTT.